The present TCR beta chain was sequenced within a study of blood T cell repertoires in COVID-19. Per the study methods: Estimates of nucleated cell counts were drawn from the amplification of reference gene primers. Assay: immunoSEQ multiplex PCR; the TCRdb copy retains only in-frame clones and omits some. The V and J calls and clone size are taken from that table; D and trimming were inferred from the DNA. In the table there are 49,000 or so clones, about four fifths of which are singletons. Looked up from germline, CDR1 is MDHEN and CDR2 is SYDVKM. The V gene end was trimmed by 6 bases and the J gene end by 4 bases; junction bases not matched to a gene: 8. The CDR3 has 14 residues.

Sequenced input: peripheral blood. This rearrangement joins TRBV28 to TRBJ1-2, with TRBD1 identical over 7 bases. The TCR comes from a man aged 60 to 75 with active COVID-19. Here the CDR3 DNA reads TGTGCCAGCAGCGGTCCGGGACAGCTCTATGGCTACACCTTC. It codes for CASSGPGQLYGYTF.